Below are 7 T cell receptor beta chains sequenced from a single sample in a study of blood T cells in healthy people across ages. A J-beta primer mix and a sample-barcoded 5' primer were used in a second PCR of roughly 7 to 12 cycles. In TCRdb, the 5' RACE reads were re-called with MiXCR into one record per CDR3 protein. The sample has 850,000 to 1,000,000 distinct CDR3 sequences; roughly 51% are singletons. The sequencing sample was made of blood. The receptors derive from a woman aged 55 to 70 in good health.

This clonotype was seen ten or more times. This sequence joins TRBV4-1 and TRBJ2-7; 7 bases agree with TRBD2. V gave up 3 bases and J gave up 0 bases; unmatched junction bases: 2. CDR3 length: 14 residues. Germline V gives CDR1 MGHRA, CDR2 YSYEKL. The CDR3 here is CASSQGGSSYEQYF. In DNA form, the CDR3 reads TGCGCCAGCAGCCAGGGGGGGAGCTCCTACGAGCAGTACTTC.

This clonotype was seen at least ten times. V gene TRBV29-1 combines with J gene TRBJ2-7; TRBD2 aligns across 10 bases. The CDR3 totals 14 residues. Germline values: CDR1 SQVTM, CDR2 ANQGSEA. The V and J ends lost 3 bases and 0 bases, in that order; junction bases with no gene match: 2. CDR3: CSVEIAGGSYEQYF. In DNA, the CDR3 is TGCAGCGTTGAGATAGCGGGAGGCTCCTACGAGCAGTACTTC.

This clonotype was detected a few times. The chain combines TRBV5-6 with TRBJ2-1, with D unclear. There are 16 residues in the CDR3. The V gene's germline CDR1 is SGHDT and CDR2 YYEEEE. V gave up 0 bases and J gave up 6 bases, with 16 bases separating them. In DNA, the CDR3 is TGTGCCAGCAGCTTGGAGACGGACCTCACCGTCAATGAGCAGTTCTTC. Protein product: CASSLETDLTVNEQFF.

CDR3 in DNA: TGTGCCAGCAGCCAAGTACTAGCGGGAGACGAGACCCAGTACTTC. It encodes CASSQVLAGDETQYF. The chain is built from TRBV4-2 and TRBJ2-5; 11 positions agree with TRBD2. The CDR3 runs 15 residues. Trimming at V came to 1 base and at J to 5 bases, leaving 3 bases not matched to a gene. CDR1 and CDR2 (germline): LGHNA, YNFKEQ.

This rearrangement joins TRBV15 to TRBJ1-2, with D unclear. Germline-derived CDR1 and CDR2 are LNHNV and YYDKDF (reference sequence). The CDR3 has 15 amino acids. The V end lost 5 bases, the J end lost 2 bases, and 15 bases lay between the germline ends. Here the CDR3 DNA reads TGTGCCACCAGCGGCCCAGTGCCGCCCAACTATGGCTACACCTTC. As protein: CATSGPVPPNYGYTF.

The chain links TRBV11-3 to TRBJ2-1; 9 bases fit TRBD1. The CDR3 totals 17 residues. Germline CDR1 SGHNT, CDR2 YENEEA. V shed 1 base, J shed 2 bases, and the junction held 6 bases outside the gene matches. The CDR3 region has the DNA TGTGCCAGCAGCTTAGGTTTGGGACAGGGCCCCTACAATGAGCAGTTCTTC. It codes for CASSLGLGQGPYNEQFF.

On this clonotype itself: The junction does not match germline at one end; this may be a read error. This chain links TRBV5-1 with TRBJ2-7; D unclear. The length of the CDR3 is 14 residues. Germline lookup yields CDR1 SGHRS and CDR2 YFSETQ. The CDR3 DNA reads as TGCGCCAGCAGTTTGGAACTTCTCACCTACGAGCAGTACTTC. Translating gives CASSLELLTYEQYF.